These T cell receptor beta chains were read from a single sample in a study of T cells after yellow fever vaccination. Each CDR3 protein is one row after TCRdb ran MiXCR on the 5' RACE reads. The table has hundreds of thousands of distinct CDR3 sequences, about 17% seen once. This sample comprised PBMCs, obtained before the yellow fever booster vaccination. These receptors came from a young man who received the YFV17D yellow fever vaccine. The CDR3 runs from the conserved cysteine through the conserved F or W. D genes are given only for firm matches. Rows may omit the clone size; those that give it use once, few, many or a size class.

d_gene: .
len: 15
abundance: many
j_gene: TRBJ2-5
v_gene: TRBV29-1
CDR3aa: CSVEVWAETTETQYF
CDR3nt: TGCAGCGTTGAAGTTTGGGCAGAAACCACCGAGACCCAGTACTTC

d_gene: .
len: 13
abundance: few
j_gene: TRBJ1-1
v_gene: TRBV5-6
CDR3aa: CASSLEDGTEAFF
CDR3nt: TGTGCCAGCAGCTTGGAGGACGGCACTGAAGCTTTCTTT

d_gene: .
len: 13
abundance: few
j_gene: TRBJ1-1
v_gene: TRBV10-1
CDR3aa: CASSPSSGGEAFF
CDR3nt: TGCGCCAGCAGCCCATCTTCCGGGGGTGAAGCTTTCTTT

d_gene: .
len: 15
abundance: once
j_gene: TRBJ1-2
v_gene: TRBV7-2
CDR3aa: CASSSTLGAIEGYTF
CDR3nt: TGTGCCAGCAGCTCCACCCTTGGGGCTATAGAGGGCTACACCTTC

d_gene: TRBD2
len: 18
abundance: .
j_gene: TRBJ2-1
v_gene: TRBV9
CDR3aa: CASSAGGGLAATYNEQFF
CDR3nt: TGTGCCAGCAGCGCCGGTGGAGGACTAGCAGCGACCTACAATGAGCAGTTCTTC

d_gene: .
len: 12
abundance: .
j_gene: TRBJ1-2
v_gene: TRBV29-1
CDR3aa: CSVEDGSGPGVF
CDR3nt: TGCAGCGTTGAAGATGGATCCGGGCCGGGCGTCTTC

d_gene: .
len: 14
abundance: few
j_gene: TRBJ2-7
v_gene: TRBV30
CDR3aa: CAWISTRSTYEQYF
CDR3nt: TGTGCCTGGATCAGCACAAGGTCAACCTACGAGCAGTACTTC

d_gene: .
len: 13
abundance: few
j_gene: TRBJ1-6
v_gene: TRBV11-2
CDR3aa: CASSFSPGSPLHF
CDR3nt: TGTGCCAGCAGCTTTTCGCCTGGGTCACCCCTCCACTTT

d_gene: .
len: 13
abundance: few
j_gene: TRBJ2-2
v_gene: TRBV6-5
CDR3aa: CASSGPNTGELFF
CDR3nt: TGTGCCAGCTCCGGTCCCAACACCGGGGAGCTGTTTTTT

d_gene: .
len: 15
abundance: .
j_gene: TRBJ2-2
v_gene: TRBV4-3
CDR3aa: CASSQDGVNTGELFF
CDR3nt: TGCGCCAGCAGCCAAGACGGTGTAAACACCGGGGAGCTGTTTTTT

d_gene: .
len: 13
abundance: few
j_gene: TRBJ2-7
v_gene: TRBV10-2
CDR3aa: CASRKEGSYEQYF
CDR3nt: TGCGCCAGCAGGAAGGAGGGATCCTACGAGCAGTACTTC

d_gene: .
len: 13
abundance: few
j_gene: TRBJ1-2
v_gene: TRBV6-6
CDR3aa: CASSYSWDQPYTF
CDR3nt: TGTGCCAGCAGTTACTCATGGGATCAGCCCTACACCTTC

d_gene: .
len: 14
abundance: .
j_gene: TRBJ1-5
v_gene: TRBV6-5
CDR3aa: CASSYSKGALAQHF
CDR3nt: TGTGCCAGCAGTTACTCGAAAGGTGCCCTGGCCCAGCATTTT

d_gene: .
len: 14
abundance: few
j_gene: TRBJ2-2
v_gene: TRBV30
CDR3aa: CAWTRAMNTGELFF
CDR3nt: TGTGCCTGGACTAGGGCCATGAACACCGGGGAGCTGTTTTTT

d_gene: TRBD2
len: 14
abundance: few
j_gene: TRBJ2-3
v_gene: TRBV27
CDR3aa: CASSQRDPVGTQYF
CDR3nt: TGTGCCAGCAGTCAGCGGGACCCCGTAGGTACGCAGTATTTT

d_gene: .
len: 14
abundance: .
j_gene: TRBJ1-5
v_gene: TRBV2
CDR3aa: CASSEVTADQPQHF
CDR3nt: TGTGCCAGCAGTGAAGTGACGGCGGATCAGCCCCAGCATTTT

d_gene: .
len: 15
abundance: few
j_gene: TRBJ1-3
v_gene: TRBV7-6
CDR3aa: CASSLQAGTGNTIYF
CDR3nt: TGTGCCAGCAGCTTACAAGCAGGGACTGGAAACACCATATATTTT

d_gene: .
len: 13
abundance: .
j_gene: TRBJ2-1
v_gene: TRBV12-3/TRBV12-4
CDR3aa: CASSFRGWDEQFF
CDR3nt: TGTGCCAGCAGTTTCCGGGGGTGGGATGAGCAGTTCTTC

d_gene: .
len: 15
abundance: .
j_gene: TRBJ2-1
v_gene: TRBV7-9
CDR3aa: CASSLGQGTVEEQFF
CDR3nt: TGTGCCAGCAGCTTAGGTCAGGGAACGGTAGAGGAGCAGTTCTTC

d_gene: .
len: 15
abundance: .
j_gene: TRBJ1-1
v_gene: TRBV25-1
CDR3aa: CASSVRTTWGTEAFF
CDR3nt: TGTGCCAGCAGTGTCCGAACTACATGGGGGACTGAAGCTTTCTTT

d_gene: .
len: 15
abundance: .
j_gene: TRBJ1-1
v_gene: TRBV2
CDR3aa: CASSARVYQNTEAFF
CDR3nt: TGTGCCAGCAGTGCCAGGGTATACCAGAACACTGAAGCTTTCTTT

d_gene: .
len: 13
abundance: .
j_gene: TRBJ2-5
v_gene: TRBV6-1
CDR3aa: CASKRVGWETQYF
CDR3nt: TGTGCCAGCAAGCGGGTGGGGTGGGAGACCCAGTACTTC

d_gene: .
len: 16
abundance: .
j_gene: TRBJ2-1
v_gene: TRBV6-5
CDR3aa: CASSLGGGGSYNEQFF
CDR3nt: TGTGCCAGCAGTTTGGGGGGGGGCGGCTCCTACAATGAGCAGTTCTTC

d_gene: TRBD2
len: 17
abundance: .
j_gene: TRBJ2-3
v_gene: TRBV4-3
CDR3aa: CASSQVAGGSSTDTQYF
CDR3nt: TGCGCCAGCAGCCAAGTGGCGGGGGGATCTAGCACAGATACGCAGTATTTT

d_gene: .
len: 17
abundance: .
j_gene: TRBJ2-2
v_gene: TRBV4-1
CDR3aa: CASWDRDIGPNTGELFF
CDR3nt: TGCGCCAGCTGGGACCGGGATATAGGCCCGAACACCGGGGAGCTGTTTTTT

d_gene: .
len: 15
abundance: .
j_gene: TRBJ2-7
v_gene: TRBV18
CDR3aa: CASSPPSHGDDEQYF
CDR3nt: TGTGCCAGCTCACCACCGAGCCACGGGGACGACGAGCAGTACTTC

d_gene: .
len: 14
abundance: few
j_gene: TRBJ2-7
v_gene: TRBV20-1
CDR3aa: CSARDGDWLREQYF
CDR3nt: TGCAGTGCTAGAGATGGGGACTGGCTCCGAGAGCAGTACTTC

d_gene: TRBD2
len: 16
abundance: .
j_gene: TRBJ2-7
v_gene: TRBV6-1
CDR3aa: CASSEARLAGPFEQYF
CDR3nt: TGTGCCAGCAGTGAAGCTCGACTAGCGGGGCCCTTTGAGCAGTACTTC

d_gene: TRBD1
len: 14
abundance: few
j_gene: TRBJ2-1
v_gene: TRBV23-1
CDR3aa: CASRPRDRDNEQFF
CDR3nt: TGCGCCAGCAGACCCCGGGACAGAGACAATGAGCAGTTCTTC

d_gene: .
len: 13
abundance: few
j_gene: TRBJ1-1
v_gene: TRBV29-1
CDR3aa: CSVETGEDIRAFF
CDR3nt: TGCAGCGTTGAAACGGGGGAGGACATACGGGCTTTCTTT

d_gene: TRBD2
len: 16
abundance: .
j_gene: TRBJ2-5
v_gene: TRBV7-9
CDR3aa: CASSSQLAGAPANQYF
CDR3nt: TGTGCCAGCAGCTCCCAACTAGCGGGGGCGCCAGCCAACCAGTACTTC

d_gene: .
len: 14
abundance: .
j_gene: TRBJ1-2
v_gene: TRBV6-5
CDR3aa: CASRTRTLNYGYTF
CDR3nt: TGTGCCAGCCGTACGCGTACGCTTAACTATGGCTACACCTTC

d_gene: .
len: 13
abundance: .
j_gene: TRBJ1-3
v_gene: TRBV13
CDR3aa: CASSIYRGNTIYF
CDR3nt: TGTGCCAGCAGCATTTACAGGGGAAACACCATATATTTT

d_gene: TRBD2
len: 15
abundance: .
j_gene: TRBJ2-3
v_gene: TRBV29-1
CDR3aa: CSVVGPVRGADTQYF
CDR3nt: TGCAGCGTTGTAGGTCCTGTGCGGGGGGCAGATACGCAGTATTTT

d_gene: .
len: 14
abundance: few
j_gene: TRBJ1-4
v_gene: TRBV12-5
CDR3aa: CASGLDTVAEKLFF
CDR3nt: TGTGCTAGTGGTTTGGACACCGTGGCTGAAAAACTGTTTTTT

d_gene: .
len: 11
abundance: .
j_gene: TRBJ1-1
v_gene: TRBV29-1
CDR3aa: CSVDRDTEAFF
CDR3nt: TGCAGCGTTGACAGGGACACTGAAGCTTTCTTT

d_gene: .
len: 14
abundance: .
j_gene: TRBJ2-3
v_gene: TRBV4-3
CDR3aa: CASSQGLNSDTQYF
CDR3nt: TGCGCCAGCAGCCAAGGCCTAAACTCAGATACGCAGTATTTT

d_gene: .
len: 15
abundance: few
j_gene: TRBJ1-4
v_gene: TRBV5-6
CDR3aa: CASSYPAATNEKLFF
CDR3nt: TGTGCCAGTTCTTATCCCGCGGCAACTAATGAAAAACTGTTTTTT

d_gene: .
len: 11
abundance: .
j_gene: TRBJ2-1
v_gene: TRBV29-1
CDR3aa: CSVVTGLEQFF
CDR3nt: TGCAGCGTTGTTACAGGGCTCGAGCAGTTCTTC

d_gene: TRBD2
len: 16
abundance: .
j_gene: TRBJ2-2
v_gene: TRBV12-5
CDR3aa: CASGLELAGNTGELFF
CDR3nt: TGTGCTAGTGGTTTGGAGCTAGCGGGGAACACCGGGGAGCTGTTTTTT

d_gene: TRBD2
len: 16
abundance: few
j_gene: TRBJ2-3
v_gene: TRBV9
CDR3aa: CASSVDPGLATDTQYF
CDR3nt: TGTGCCAGCAGCGTGGACCCGGGACTAGCCACAGATACGCAGTATTTT

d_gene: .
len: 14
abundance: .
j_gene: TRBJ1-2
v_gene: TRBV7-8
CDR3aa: CASSLAWGTYGYTF
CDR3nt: TGTGCCAGCAGCTTAGCGTGGGGGACCTATGGCTACACCTTC

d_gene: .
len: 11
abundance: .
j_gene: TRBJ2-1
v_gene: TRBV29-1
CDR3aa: CSVQRANEQFF
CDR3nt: TGCAGCGTCCAAAGGGCCAATGAGCAGTTCTTC

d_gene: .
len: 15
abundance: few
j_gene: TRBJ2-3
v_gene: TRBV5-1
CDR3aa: CASSPRGPDTDTQYF
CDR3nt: TGCGCCAGCAGCCCACGGGGGCCTGACACAGATACGCAGTATTTT

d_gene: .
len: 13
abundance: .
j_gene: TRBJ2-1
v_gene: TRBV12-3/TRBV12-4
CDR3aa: CASSLIRYNEQFF
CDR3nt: TGTGCCAGCAGTTTAATCCGTTACAATGAGCAGTTCTTC

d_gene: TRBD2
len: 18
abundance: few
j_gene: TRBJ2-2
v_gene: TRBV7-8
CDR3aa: CASSFARPGLADTGELFF
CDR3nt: TGTGCCAGCAGCTTTGCTCGTCCGGGACTAGCGGATACCGGGGAGCTGTTTTTT

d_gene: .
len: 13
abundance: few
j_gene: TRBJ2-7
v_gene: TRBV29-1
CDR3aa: CSVTDQGSYEQYF
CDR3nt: TGCAGCGTTACGGACCAGGGCTCCTACGAGCAGTACTTC

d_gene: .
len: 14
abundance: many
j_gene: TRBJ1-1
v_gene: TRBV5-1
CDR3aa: CASSSGHSNTEAFF
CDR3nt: TGCGCCAGCAGCTCTGGACACTCGAACACTGAAGCTTTCTTT

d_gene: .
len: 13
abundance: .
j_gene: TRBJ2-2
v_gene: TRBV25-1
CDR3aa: CASMWGGTGELFF
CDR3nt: TGTGCCAGCATGTGGGGAGGCACCGGGGAGCTGTTTTTT

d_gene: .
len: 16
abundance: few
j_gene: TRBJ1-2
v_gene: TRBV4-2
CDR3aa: CASSQEIAVGAWGYTF
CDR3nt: TGTGCCAGCAGCCAAGAAATCGCCGTGGGGGCATGGGGCTACACCTTC

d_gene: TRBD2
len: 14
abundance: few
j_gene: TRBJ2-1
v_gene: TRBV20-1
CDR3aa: CSARPGTRNNEQFF
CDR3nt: TGCAGTGCAAGGCCCGGGACTAGAAACAATGAGCAGTTCTTC